Here is one T cell receptor beta chain with its context. What it recognizes is unknown. This specimen belongs to a study of CD8+CD57+ T cells in acquired aplastic anemia. Study context: DNA from sorted CD4+ and CD8+ cells averaged approximately 3.5 ug.

Trimming took 3 bases from V and 1 from J, leaving 9 bases between them. The CDR3 has 13 residues. Germline loops: CDR1 DFQATT, CDR2 SNEGSKA (reference sequence). The study's findings and limits: Patient and control CD8+ Simpson's diversity was not significantly different. Roughly 30 was the count of CD8+ CDR3 sequences that patients shared with controls.

Genomic DNA provided the template from which TCR beta VDJ and CDR3 profiles were obtained. A single record per CDR3 protein comes from TCRdb applying MiXCR to the reads. The data hold 400,000 to 500,000 distinct CDR3 sequences, with approximately 70% observed a single time. The V gene is TRBV20-1, the J gene TRBJ1-1; D perhaps matches TRBD1 (6 bases). The sample consisted of sorted CD4+, CD8+, or CD8+CD57+ T cells (not recorded which) from PBMCs. The sequence was obtained from a human donor in good health, serving as a control. The CDR3 spells CSASAGANTEAFF. DNA of the CDR3: TGCAGTGCTAGCGCAGGGGCGAACACTGAAGCTTTCTTT.